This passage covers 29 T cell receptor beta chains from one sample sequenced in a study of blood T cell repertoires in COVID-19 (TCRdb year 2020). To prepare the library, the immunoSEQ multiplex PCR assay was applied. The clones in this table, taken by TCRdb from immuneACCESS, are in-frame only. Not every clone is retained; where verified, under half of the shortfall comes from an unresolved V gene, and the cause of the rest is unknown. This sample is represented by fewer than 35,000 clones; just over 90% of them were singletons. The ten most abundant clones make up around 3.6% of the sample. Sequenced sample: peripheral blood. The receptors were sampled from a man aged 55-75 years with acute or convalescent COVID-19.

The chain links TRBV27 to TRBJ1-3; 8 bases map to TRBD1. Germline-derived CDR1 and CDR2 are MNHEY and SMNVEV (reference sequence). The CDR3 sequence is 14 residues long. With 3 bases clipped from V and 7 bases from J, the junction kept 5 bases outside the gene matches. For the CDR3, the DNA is TGTGCCAGCAGTTTGGCAGGGGGCACGAACACCATATATTTT. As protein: CASSLAGGTNTIYF.

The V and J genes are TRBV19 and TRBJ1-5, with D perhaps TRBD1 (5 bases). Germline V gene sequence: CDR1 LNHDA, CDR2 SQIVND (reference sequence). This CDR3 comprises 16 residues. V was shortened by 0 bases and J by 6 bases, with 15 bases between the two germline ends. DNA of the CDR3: TGTGCCAGTAGTATAGATCTGGGGGGACGTGCTCAGCCCCAGCATTTT. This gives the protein CASSIDLGGRAQPQHF.

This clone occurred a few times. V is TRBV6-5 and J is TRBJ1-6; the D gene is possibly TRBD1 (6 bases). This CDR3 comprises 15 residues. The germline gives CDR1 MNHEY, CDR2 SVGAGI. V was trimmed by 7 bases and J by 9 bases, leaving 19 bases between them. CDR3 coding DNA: TGTGCCAGCACGGAACAGGGCGAAGTGGGTTCACCCCTCCACTTT. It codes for CASTEQGEVGSPLHF.

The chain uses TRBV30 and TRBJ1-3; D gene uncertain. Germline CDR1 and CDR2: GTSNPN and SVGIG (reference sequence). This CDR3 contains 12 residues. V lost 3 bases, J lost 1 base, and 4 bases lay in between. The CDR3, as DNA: TGTGCCTGGAGCCCGTCTGGAAACACCATATATTTT. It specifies CAWSPSGNTIYF. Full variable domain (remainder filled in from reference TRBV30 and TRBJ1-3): SQTIHQWPATLVQPVGSPLSLECTVEGTSNPNLYWYRQAAGRGLQLLFYSVGIGQISSEVPQNLSASRPQDRQFILSSKKLLLSDSGFYLCAWSPSGNTIYFGEGSWLTVV.

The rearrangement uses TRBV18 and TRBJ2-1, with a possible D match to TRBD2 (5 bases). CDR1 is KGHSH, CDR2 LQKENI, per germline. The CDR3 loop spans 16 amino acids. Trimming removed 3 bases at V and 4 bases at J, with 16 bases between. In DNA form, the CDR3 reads TGTGCCAGCTCACCGTCAGGAGGCCCCATGTACAATGAGCAGTTCTTC. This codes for CASSPSGGPMYNEQFF.

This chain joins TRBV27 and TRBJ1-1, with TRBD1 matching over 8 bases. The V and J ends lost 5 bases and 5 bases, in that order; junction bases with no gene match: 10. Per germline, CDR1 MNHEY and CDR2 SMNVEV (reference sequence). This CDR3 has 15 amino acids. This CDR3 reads CASSLDRGGRTEAFF. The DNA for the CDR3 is TGTGCCAGCAGTCTAGACAGGGGAGGAAGGACTGAAGCTTTCTTT.

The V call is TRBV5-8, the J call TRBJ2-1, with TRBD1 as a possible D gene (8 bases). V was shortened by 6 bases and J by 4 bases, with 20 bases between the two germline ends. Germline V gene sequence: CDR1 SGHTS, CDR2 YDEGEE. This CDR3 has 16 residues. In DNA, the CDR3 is TGTGCCAGCATCCGAGATACAGGGGGGGGGTACAATGAGCAGTTCTTC. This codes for CASIRDTGGGYNEQFF.

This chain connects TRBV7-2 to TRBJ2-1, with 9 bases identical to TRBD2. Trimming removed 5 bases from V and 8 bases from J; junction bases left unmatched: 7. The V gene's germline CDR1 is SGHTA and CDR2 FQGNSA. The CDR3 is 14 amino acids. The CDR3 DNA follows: TGTGCCAGCAGCGCACATAGCGGGAGCCATGAGCAGTTCTTC. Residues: CASSAHSGSHEQFF. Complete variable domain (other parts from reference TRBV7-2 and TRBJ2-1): GAGVSQSPSNKVTEKGKDVELRCDPISGHTALYWYRQSLGQGLEFLIYFQGNSAPDKSGLPSDRFSAERTGGSVSTLTIQRTQQEDSAVYLCASSAHSGSHEQFFGPGTRLTVL.

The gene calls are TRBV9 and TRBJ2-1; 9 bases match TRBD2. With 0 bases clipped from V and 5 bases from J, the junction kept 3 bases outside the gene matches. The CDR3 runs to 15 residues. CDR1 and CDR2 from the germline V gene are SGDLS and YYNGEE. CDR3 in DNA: TGTGCCAGCAGCGTAGGGCCTAGCGGGAACAATGAGCAGTTCTTC. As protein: CASSVGPSGNNEQFF.

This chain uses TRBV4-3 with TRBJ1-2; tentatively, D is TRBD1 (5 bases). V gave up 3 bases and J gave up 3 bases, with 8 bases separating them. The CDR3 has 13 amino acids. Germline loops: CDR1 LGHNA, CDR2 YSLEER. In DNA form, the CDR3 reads TGCGCCAGCAGCCAGCAGGGTTACTATGGCTACACCTTC. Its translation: CASSQQGYYGYTF.

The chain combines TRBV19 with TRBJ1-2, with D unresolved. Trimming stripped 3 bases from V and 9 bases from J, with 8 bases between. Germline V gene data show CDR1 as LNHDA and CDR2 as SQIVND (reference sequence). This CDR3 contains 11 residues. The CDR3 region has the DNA TGTGCCAGTAGTATGGGCGTGCGCTACACCTTC. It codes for CASSMGVRYTF.

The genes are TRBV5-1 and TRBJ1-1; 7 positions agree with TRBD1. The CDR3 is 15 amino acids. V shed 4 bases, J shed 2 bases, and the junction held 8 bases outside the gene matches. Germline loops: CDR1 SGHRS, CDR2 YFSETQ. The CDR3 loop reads CASSRMGQLNTEAFF. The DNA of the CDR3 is TGCGCCAGCAGCCGGATGGGACAGCTCAACACTGAAGCTTTCTTT.

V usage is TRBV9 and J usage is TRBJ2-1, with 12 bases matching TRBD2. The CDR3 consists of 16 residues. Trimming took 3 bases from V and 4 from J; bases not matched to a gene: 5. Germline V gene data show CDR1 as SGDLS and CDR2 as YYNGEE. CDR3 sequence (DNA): TGTGCCAGCAGCGCATCGACTAGCGGGAGATACAATGAGCAGTTCTTC. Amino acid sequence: CASSASTSGRYNEQFF. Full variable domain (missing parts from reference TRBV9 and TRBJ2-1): DSGVTQTPKHLITATGQRVTLRCSPRSGDLSVYWYQQSLDQGLQFLIQYYNGEERAKGNILERFSAQQFPDLHSELNLSSLELGDSALYFCASSASTSGRYNEQFFGPGTRLTVL.

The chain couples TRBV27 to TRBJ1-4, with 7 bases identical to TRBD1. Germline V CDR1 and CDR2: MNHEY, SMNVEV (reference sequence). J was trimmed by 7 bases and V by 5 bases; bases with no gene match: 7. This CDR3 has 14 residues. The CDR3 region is CASSPWDRPEKLFF. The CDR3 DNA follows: TGTGCCAGCAGTCCATGGGACAGACCTGAAAAACTGTTTTTT.

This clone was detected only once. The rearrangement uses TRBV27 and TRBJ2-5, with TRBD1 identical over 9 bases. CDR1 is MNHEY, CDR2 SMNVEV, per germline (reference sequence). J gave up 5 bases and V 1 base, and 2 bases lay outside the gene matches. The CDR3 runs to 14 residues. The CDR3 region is CASSLWDRAETQYF. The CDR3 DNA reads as TGTGCCAGCAGTTTATGGGACAGGGCTGAGACCCAGTACTTC.

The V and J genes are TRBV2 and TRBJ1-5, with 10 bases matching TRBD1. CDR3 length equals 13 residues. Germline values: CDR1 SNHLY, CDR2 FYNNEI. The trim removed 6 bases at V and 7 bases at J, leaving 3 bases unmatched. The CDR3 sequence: CASRRTGGQPQHF. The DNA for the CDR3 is TGTGCCAGCAGAAGGACAGGGGGACAGCCCCAGCATTTT.

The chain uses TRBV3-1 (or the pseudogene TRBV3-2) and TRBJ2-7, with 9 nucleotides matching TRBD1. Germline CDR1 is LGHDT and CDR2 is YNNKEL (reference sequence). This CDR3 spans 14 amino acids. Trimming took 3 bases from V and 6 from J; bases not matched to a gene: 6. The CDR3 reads CASSQGTGFGEQYF. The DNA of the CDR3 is TGTGCCAGCAGCCAGGGGACAGGGTTCGGCGAGCAGTACTTC.

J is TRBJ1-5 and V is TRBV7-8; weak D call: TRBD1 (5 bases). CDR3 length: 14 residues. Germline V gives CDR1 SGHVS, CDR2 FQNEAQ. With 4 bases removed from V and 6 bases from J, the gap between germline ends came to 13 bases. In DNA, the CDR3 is TGTGCCAGCAGCTCCAGTGGGGCACGTCAGCCCCAGCATTTT. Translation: CASSSSGARQPQHF.

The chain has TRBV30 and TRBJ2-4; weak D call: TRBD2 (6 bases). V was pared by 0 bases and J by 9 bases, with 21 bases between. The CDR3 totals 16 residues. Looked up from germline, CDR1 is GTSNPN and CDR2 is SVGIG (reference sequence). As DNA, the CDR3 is TGTGCCTGGAGTGTAATTTCGCCCAGCCGGGGGTCCATTCAGTACTTC. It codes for CAWSVISPSRGSIQYF. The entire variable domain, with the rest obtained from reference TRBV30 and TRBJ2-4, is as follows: SQTIHQWPATLVQPVGSPLSLECTVEGTSNPNLYWYRQAAGRGLQLLFYSVGIGQISSEVPQNLSASRPQDRQFILSSKKLLLSDSGFYLCAWSVISPSRGSIQYFGAGTRLSVL.

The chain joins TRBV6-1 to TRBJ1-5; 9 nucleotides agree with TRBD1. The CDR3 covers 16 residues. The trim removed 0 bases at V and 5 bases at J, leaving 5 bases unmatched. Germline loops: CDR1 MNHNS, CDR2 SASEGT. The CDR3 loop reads CASSEAGTGIHQPQHF. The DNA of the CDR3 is TGTGCCAGCAGTGAAGCGGGGACAGGGATCCATCAGCCCCAGCATTTT.

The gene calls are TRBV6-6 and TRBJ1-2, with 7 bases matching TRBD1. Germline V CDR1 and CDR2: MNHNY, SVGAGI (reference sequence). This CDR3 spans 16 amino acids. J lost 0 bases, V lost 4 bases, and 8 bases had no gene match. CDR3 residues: CASSSVRDSTNYGYTF. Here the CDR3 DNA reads TGTGCCAGCAGTTCTGTCCGGGACAGTACTAACTATGGCTACACCTTC.

The CDR3 nucleotides are TGTGCCAGCAGCCCAGGGGGTAGTGAAAAACTGTTTTTT. Protein: CASSPGGSEKLFF. The genes are TRBV7-9 and TRBJ1-4; 7 positions match TRBD1. The CDR3 has 13 residues. Germline CDR1 and CDR2: SEHNR and FQNEAQ (reference sequence). Unmatched junction bases numbered 4, after V lost 5 bases and J lost 7 bases. Variable domain in full (rest from reference TRBV7-9 and TRBJ1-4): DTGVSQNPRHKITKRGQNVTFRCDPISEHNRLYWYRQTLGQGPEFLTYFQNEAQLEKSRLLSDRFSAERPKGSFSTLEIQRTEQGDSAMYLCASSPGGSEKLFFGSGTQLSVL.

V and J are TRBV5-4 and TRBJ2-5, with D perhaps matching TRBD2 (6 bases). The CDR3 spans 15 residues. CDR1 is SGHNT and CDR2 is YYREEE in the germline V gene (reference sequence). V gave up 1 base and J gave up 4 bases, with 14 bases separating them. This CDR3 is CASSLQIAGPETQYF. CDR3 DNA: TGTGCCAGCAGCTTGCAAATTGCGGGGCCAGAGACCCAGTACTTC.

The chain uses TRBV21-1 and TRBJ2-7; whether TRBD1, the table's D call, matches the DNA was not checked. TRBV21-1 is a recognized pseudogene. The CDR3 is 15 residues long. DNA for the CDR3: TGTGCCAGCAGCCCTTGGCAGGGCCCGACCTACGAGCAGTACGTC. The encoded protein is CASSPWQGPTYEQYV.

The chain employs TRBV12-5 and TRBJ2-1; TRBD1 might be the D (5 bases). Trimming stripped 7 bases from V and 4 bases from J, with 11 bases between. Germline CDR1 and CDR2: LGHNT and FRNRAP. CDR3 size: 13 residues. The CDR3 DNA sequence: TGTGCTAGTGAAGTGGGGCCATACAATGAGCAGTTCTTC. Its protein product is CASEVGPYNEQFF.

The CDR3 reads CASSLTVLRTDTQYF. CDR3 nucleotide sequence: TGCGCCAGCAGCTTGACGGTTCTGCGCACAGATACGCAGTATTTT. The rearrangement joins TRBV5-1 to TRBJ2-3; the D is unclear. The V end lost 1 base, the J end lost 1 base, and 10 bases lay between the germline ends. The germline gives CDR1 SGHRS, CDR2 YFSETQ. This CDR3 has 15 amino acids.

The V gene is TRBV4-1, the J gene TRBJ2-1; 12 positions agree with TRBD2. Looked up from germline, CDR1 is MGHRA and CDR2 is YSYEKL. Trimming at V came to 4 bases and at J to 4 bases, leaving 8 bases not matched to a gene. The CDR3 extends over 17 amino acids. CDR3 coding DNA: TGCGCCAGCAGCCTGACTCCGACTAGCGGGAGTTACAATGAGCAGTTCTTC. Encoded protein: CASSLTPTSGSYNEQFF.

CDR3 sequence reads: CASSFGQNNEQFF. Here the CDR3 DNA reads TGCGCCAGCAGCTTCGGACAGAACAATGAGCAGTTCTTC. The V gene is TRBV4-3, the J gene TRBJ2-1, with a possible D match to TRBD1 (6 bases). The length of the CDR3 is 13 residues. Germline CDR1 and CDR2: LGHNA and YSLEER. V dropped 5 bases and J dropped 5 bases, with 10 bases sitting between them.

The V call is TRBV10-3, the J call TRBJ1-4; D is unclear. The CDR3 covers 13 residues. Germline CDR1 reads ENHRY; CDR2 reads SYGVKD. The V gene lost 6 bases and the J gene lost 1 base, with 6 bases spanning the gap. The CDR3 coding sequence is TGTGCCATCAGCCTAGAAACTAATGAAAAACTGTTTTTT. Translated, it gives CAISLETNEKLFF.